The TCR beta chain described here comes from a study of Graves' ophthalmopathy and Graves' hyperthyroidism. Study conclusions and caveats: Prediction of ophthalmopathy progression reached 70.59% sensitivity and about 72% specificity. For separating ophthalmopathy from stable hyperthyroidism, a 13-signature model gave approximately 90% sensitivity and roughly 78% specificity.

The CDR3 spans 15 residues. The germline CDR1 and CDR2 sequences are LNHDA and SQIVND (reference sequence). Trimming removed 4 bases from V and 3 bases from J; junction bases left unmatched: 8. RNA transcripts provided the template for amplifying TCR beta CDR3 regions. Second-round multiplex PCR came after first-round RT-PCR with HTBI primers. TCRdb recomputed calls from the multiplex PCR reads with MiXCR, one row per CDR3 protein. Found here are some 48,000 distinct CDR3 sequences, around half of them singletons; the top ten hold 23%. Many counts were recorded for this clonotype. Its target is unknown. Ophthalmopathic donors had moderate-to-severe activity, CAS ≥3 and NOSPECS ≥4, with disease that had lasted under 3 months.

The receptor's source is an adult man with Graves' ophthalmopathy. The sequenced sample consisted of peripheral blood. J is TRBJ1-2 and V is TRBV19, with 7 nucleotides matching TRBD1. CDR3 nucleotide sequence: TGTGCCAGTAGTACTCCCCGACAGGGTGACTATGGCTACACCTTC. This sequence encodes CASSTPRQGDYGYTF. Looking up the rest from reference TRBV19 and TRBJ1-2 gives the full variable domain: DGGITQSPKYLFRKEGQNVTLSCEQNLNHDAMYWYRQDPGQGLRLIYYSQIVNDFQKGDIAEGYSVSREKKESFPLTVTSAQKNPTAFYLCASSTPRQGDYGYTFGSGTRLTVV.